This T cell receptor (beta chain) stems from a study of identical twins. This clonotype was recorded many times. V gave up 4 bases and J gave up 5 bases; unmatched junction bases: 9. CDR1 and CDR2 (germline): MDHEN, SYDVKM. The CDR3 has 16 residues. TCRdb fed the 5' RACE reads into MiXCR, producing one record per CDR3 protein. This table holds some 560,000 distinct CDR3 sequences, around 9.6% found once. This same sample was also part of a study on yellow fever vaccine responses in identical twins.

Sequences were obtained from PBMCs. This sequence originates from a woman aged 18-29 years in good health. This chain links TRBV28 with TRBJ2-5; 11 bases agree with TRBD2. CDR3 amino acids: CASSSTVAGGLETQYF. Here the CDR3 DNA reads TGTGCCAGCAGTTCTACTGTAGCGGGAGGGCTGGAGACCCAGTACTTC.